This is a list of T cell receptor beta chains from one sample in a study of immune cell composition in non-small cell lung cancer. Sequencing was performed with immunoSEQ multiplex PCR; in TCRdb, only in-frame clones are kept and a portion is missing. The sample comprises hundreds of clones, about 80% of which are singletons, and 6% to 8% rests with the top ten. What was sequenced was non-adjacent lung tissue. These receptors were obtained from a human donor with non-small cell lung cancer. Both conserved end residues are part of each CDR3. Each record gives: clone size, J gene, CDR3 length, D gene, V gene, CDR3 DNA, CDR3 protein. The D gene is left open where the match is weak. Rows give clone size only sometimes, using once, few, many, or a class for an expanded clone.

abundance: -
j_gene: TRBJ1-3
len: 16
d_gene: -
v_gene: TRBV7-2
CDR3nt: TGTGCCAGCAGCCGAGTACCAGAGCGCTCTGGAAACACCATATATTTT
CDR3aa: CASSRVPERSGNTIYF

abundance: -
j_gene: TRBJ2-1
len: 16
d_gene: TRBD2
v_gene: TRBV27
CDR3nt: TGTGCCAGCAGCACTATAGCGGGAGACGTCGACAATGAGCAGTTCTTC
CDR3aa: CASSTIAGDVDNEQFF

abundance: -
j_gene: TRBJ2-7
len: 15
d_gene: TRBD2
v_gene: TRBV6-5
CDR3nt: TGTGCCAGCAGTTATGGGGGGGAATACTCCTACGAGCAGTACTTC
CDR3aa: CASSYGGEYSYEQYF

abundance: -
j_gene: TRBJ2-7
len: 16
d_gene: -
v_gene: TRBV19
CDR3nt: TGTGCCAGTAGTATGAATAGGGGTCGGGCCGGGTACGAGCAGTACTTC
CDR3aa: CASSMNRGRAGYEQYF

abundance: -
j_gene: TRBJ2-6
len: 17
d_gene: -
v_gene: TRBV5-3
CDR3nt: TGTGCCAGACTAGATCAAGTTGAACAAAGTCGGGCCAACGTCCTGACTTTC
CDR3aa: CARLDQVEQSRANVLTF

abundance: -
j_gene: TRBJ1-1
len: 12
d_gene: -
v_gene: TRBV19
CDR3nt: TGTGCCAGTACCTTGAGGAACACTGAAGCTTTCTTT
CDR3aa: CASTLRNTEAFF

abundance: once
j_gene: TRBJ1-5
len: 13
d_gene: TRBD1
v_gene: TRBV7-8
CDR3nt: TGTGCCAGCAGCTTGGGACAGGGGCAGACCCAGCATTTT
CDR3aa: CASSLGQGQTQHF

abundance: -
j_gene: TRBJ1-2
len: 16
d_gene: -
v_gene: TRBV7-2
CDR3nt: TGTGCCAGCAGCTTAGCGGTAGCCGCCACGTCACATGGCTACACCTTC
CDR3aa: CASSLAVAATSHGYTF

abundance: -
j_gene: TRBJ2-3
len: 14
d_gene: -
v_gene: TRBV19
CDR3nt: TGTGCCAGTCGGGGCGGGGACCCGTTGGATACGCAGTATTTT
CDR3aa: CASRGGDPLDTQYF

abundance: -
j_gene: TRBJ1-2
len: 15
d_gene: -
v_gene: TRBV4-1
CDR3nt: TGCGCCAGCAGCCAAGACCCACAGGTTTACTATGGCTACACCTTC
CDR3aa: CASSQDPQVYYGYTF

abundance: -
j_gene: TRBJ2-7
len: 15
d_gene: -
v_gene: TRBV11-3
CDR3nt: TGTGCCAGCAGCTTTAGCCTCGGGATTCTCTACGAGCAGTACTTC
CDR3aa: CASSFSLGILYEQYF

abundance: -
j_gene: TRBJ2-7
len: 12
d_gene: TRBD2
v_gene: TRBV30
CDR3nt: TGTGCCTGGAGGGAGAAACTAGCGGATCAGTACTTC
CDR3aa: CAWREKLADQYF

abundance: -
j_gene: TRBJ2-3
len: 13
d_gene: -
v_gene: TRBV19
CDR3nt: TGTGCCAGTAGTTTCCGGAGCTCCGATACGCAGTATTTT
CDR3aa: CASSFRSSDTQYF

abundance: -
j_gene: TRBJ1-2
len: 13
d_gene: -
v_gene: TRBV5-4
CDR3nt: TGTGCCAGCAGCGGTGCAGGGTACTATGGCTACACCTTC
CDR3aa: CASSGAGYYGYTF

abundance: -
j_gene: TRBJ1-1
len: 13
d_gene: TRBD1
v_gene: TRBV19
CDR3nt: TGTGCCACCCGAGGACAGGGATGGGCTGAAGCTTTCTTT
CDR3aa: CATRGQGWAEAFF

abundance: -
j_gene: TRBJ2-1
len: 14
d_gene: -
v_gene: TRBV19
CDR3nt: TGTGCCAGTAGTGGAGGGGAGGAGTACAATGAGCAGTTCTTC
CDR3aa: CASSGGEEYNEQFF

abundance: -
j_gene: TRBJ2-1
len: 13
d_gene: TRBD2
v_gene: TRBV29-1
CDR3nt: TGCAGCGTTGATAGCGGGGTATACGGGGAGCAGTTCTTC
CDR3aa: CSVDSGVYGEQFF

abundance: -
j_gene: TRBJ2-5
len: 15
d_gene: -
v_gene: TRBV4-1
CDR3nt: TGCGCCAGCAGCCACTCCGACAGTAGATGGGAGACCCAGTACTTC
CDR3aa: CASSHSDSRWETQYF

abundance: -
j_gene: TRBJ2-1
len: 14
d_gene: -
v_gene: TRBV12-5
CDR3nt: TGTGCTAGTGGTCTCGGGTCTCTCGGAAATGAGCAGTTCTTC
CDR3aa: CASGLGSLGNEQFF